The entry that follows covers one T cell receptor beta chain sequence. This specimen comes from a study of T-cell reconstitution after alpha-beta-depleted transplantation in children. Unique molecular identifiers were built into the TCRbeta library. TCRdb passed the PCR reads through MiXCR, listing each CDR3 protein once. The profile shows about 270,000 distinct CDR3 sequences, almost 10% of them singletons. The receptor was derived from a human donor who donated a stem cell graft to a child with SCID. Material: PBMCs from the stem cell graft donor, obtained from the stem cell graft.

The CDR3 DNA sequence: TGTGCCAGCAGCTTCTTAGACTGGGGGACCGGGGAGCTGTTTTTT. Its protein product is CASSFLDWGTGELFF. The V gene is TRBV11-1, the J gene TRBJ2-2; D might be TRBD1 or TRBD2, each matching 5 bases. V was pared by 3 bases and J by 5 bases, with 13 bases between. This CDR3 has 15 amino acids. Germline V gives CDR1 SGHAT, CDR2 FQDESV (reference sequence). Combining the CDR3 with reference TRBV11-1 and TRBJ2-2 gives the whole variable domain EAEVAQSPRYKITEKSQAVAFWCDPISGHATLYWYRQILGQGPELLVQFQDESVVDDSQLPKDRFSAERLKGVDSTLKIQPAELGDSAMYLCASSFLDWGTGELFFGEGSRLTVL.